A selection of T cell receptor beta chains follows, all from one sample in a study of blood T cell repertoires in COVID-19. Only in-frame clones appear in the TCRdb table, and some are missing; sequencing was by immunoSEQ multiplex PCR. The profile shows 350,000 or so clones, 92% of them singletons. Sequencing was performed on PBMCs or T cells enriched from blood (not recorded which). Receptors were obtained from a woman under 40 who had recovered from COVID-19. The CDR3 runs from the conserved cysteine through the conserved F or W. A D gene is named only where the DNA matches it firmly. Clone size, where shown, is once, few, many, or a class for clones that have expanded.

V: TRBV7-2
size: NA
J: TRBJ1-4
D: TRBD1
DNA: TGTGCCAGCAGCCACTGGGACAGCACCAATGAAAAACTGTTTTTT
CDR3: CASSHWDSTNEKLFF

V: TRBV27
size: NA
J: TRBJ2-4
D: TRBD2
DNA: TGTGCCAGCAGTTTCCTCGGGGGGTATAGCAAAAACATTCAGTACTTC
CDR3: CASSFLGGYSKNIQYF

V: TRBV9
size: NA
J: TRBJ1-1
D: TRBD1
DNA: TGTGCCAGCAGCGGGGCTTGGACAGGGAAAGGGTACACTGAAGCTTTCTTT
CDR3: CASSGAWTGKGYTEAFF

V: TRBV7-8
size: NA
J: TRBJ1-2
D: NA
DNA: TGTGCCAGCAGCTTGAAGTTTTTGGTGGCAGGGAACTATGGCTACACCTTC
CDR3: CASSLKFLVAGNYGYTF

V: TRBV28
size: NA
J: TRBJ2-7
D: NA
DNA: TGTGCCAGCAGTCTTGACCTAGTCCTCGGCTACGAGCAGTACTTC
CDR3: CASSLDLVLGYEQYF

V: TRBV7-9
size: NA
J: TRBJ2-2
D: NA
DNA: TGTGCCAGCAGCTCAGGGTGGACAGCCTCGAACACCGGGGAGCTGTTTTTT
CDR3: CASSSGWTASNTGELFF

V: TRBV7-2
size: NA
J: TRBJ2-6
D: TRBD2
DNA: TGTGCCAGCAGCTTAGCGCGACTAGCGGGGCCTGGGGCCAACGTCCTGACTTTC
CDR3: CASSLARLAGPGANVLTF

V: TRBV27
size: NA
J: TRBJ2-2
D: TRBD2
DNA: TGTGCCACTTCGGGGGGGGCTCGGACCGGGGAGCTGTTTTTT
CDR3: CATSGGARTGELFF

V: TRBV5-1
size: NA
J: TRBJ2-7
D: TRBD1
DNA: TGCGCCAGCAGCTCCGGACAGGGTGAGCAGTACTTC
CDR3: CASSSGQGEQYF

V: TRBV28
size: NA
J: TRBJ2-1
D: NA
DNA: TGTGCCAGCAGTTTATGGTCACTAGCCGATGAGCAGTTCTTC
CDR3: CASSLWSLADEQFF

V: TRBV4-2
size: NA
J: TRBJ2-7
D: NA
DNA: TGTGCCAGCAGCCCACAATTGGAGGGGTTGACCTACGAGCAGTACTTC
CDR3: CASSPQLEGLTYEQYF

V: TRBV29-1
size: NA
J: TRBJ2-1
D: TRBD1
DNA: TGCAGCGTTGAAGTGACAGGGCCGGAGCAGTTCTTC
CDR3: CSVEVTGPEQFF

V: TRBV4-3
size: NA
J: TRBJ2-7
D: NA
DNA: TGCGCCAGCAGCCAAGGTCACCCGGGGGGACACCCCTACGAGCAGTACTTC
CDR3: CASSQGHPGGHPYEQYF

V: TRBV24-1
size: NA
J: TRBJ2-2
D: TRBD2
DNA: TGTGCCACCAGTGATCCGAGGGAGGGATTGGGGAACACCGGGGAGCTGTTTTTT
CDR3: CATSDPREGLGNTGELFF

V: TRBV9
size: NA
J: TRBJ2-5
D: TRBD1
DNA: TGTGCCAGCAGCGTAGTAGGGCAGGGGGACCAGTACTTC
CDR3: CASSVVGQGDQYF

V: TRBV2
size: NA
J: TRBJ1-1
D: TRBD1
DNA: TGTGCCAGCAGTGAAAGGACAGGGGGCACTGAAGCTTTCTTT
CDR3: CASSERTGGTEAFF

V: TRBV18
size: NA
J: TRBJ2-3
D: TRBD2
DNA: TGTGCCAGCTCACCAGTGACTAGCGGGCGCACAGATACGCAGTATTTT
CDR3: CASSPVTSGRTDTQYF

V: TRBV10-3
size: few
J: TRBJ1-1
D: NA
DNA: TGTGCCATCAGTGAGTCAAAAGGGGCGTACACTGAAGCTTTCTTT
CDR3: CAISESKGAYTEAFF

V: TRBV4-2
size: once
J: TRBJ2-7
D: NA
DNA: TGTGCCAGCAGCCAAGAGGTCCAGGGCAGCCCCTACGAGCAGTACTTC
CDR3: CASSQEVQGSPYEQYF

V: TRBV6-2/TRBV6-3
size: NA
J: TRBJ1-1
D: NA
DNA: TGTGCCAGCAGTCGGGGGTACACTGAAGCTTTCTTT
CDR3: CASSRGYTEAFF

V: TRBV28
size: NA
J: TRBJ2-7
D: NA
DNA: TGTGCCAGCAGTTTCTCGGGAAACAACTACGAGCAGTACTTC
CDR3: CASSFSGNNYEQYF

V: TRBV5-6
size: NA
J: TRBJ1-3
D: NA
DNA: TGTGCCAGCAGCTTGGGTGCGGGAAGCTCTGGAAACACCATATATTTT
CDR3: CASSLGAGSSGNTIYF

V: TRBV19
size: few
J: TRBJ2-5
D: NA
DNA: TGTGCCAGTAGTAACCAGGGGGCAGCGGGGGAGACCCAGTACTTC
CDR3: CASSNQGAAGETQYF